This TCR beta chain was observed in a study of identical twins. As concerns this clonotype: The antigen remains undetermined.

In TCRdb, the 5' RACE reads were re-called with MiXCR into one record per CDR3 protein. The repertoire holds 500,000 to 600,000 distinct CDR3 sequences, with 22% as singletons. General study findings and limits: Some out-of-frame alpha sequences were shared by twins, and these showed excess low generation probability. Insertion counts were lower in abundant cord blood beta clonotypes, a trend that memory repertoires did not show.

The CDR3 totals 15 residues. The V gene's germline CDR1 is SGHAT and CDR2 FQNNGV. The ends lost 0 bases at V and 10 bases at J; junction bases unmatched: 7. This sample also appeared in a second study, on T cells expressing NK-cell markers. This second report adds: Sorted CD3+CD56+NKG2C+, CD3+CD56+NKG2C- and CD3+CD56-NKG2C+ T cells provided the TCR beta repertoires. In a handful of donors, dominant CD3+CD56+NKG2C+ clones formed roughly 1.0-8% of CD8+ cells.

The clonotype originates from a woman between 18 and 29 years old in good health. Material for sequencing was CD4+ T cells sorted from blood. V is TRBV11-2 and J is TRBJ2-1; 9 bases align to TRBD2. The CDR3 sequence is CASSLEFSGRGEQFF. CDR3 in DNA: TGTGCCAGCAGCTTAGAATTTAGCGGGAGAGGAGAGCAGTTCTTC.